This is a list of T cell receptor beta chains from one sample in a study of Ad26.COV2.S vaccination and SARS-CoV-2 variants. Sequenced by immunoSEQ multiplex PCR; TCRdb stores in-frame clones only, minus some. Among 300,000 to 400,000 clones, 70% to 90% were seen once, and the ten largest hold 2.5% to 3.5%. The sample was peripheral blood, taken in a trial of Ad26.COV2.S vaccine versus placebo. All receptors derive from a person aged 18-60 years who received the Ad26.COV2.S COVID-19 vaccine or a placebo. CDR3s include the opening cysteine and the closing phenylalanine or tryptophan. The D gene is left open where the match is weak. Rows give clone size only sometimes, using once, few, many, or a class for an expanded clone.

v_gene: TRBV4-1
d_gene: NA
j_gene: TRBJ1-2
abundance: NA
CDR3aa: CASSQVGANRVDGYTF
CDR3nt: TGCGCCAGCAGCCAAGTAGGGGCGAACAGGGTAGATGGCTACACCTTC

v_gene: TRBV7-9
d_gene: TRBD1
j_gene: TRBJ1-5
abundance: NA
CDR3aa: CAKPPLDRDNSNQPQHF
CDR3nt: TGTGCCAAACCGCCGCTAGACAGGGATAATAGCAATCAGCCCCAGCATTTT

v_gene: TRBV6-5
d_gene: TRBD1
j_gene: TRBJ1-4
abundance: NA
CDR3aa: CASSYDRGNEKLFF
CDR3nt: TGTGCCAGCAGTTACGACAGGGGGAATGAAAAACTGTTTTTT

v_gene: TRBV6-5
d_gene: TRBD1
j_gene: TRBJ2-7
abundance: NA
CDR3aa: CASRGDRGAYEQYF
CDR3nt: TGTGCCAGCAGAGGGGACAGGGGAGCCTACGAGCAGTACTTC

v_gene: TRBV30
d_gene: NA
j_gene: TRBJ2-3
abundance: NA
CDR3aa: CAWRRTDTQYF
CDR3nt: TGTGCCTGGAGGAGGACGGATACGCAGTATTTT

v_gene: TRBV27
d_gene: NA
j_gene: TRBJ2-4
abundance: NA
CDR3aa: CASSPKIVNIQYF
CDR3nt: TGTGCCAGCAGCCCAAAGATTGTAAACATTCAGTACTTC

v_gene: TRBV9
d_gene: NA
j_gene: TRBJ1-2
abundance: NA
CDR3aa: CASSTPDRLNLFGYTF
CDR3nt: TGTGCCAGCAGCACCCCCGACAGGCTCAATCTCTTCGGCTACACCTTC

v_gene: TRBV18
d_gene: TRBD1
j_gene: TRBJ2-7
abundance: NA
CDR3aa: CASSPQGAGYEQYF
CDR3nt: TGTGCCAGCTCACCTCAGGGGGCTGGCTACGAGCAGTACTTC

v_gene: TRBV29-1
d_gene: TRBD2
j_gene: TRBJ2-5
abundance: NA
CDR3aa: CSAGRAGTETQYF
CDR3nt: TGCAGCGCTGGGAGGGCAGGGACAGAGACCCAGTACTTC

v_gene: TRBV5-4
d_gene: NA
j_gene: TRBJ2-1
abundance: NA
CDR3aa: CASSFSTPGRQFF
CDR3nt: TGTGCCAGCAGCTTTTCTACCCCCGGGCGGCAGTTCTTC

v_gene: TRBV4-1
d_gene: NA
j_gene: TRBJ2-5
abundance: NA
CDR3aa: CASSQPPKETQYF
CDR3nt: TGCGCCAGCAGCCAACCCCCTAAGGAGACCCAGTACTTC

v_gene: TRBV29-1
d_gene: NA
j_gene: TRBJ2-5
abundance: once
CDR3aa: CSVEDFTGRETQYF
CDR3nt: TGCAGCGTTGAAGATTTTACAGGGAGAGAGACCCAGTACTTC

v_gene: TRBV7-6
d_gene: TRBD1
j_gene: TRBJ1-2
abundance: NA
CDR3aa: CASSLVQGALYGYTF
CDR3nt: TGTGCCAGCAGCTTAGTACAGGGGGCTCTATATGGCTACACCTTC

v_gene: TRBV19
d_gene: TRBD1
j_gene: TRBJ2-5
abundance: few
CDR3aa: CASSEQGAGETQYF
CDR3nt: TGTGCCAGTAGTGAACAGGGGGCGGGTGAGACCCAGTACTTC

v_gene: TRBV19
d_gene: TRBD1
j_gene: TRBJ1-1
abundance: NA
CDR3aa: CASSAGQLSKNTEAFF
CDR3nt: TGTGCCAGTAGTGCGGGACAGCTTAGTAAGAACACTGAAGCTTTCTTT

v_gene: TRBV6-5
d_gene: TRBD2
j_gene: TRBJ2-4
abundance: many
CDR3aa: CASSPSGGPYIQYF
CDR3nt: TGTGCCAGCAGCCCCAGCGGGGGGCCCTACATTCAGTACTTC

v_gene: TRBV11-2
d_gene: NA
j_gene: TRBJ1-4
abundance: NA
CDR3aa: CASSHRGLLATNEKLFF
CDR3nt: TGTGCCAGCAGCCACCGGGGCCTTCTTGCAACTAATGAAAAACTGTTTTTT

v_gene: TRBV4-2
d_gene: TRBD2
j_gene: TRBJ2-1
abundance: NA
CDR3aa: CASSQEPGGSSYNEQFF
CDR3nt: TGTGCCAGCAGCCAAGAACCGGGCGGGAGCTCCTACAATGAGCAGTTCTTC

v_gene: TRBV19
d_gene: NA
j_gene: TRBJ2-1
abundance: few
CDR3aa: CASSISGENNEQFF
CDR3nt: TGTGCCAGTAGTATTTCAGGGGAGAACAATGAGCAGTTCTTC

v_gene: TRBV6-1
d_gene: NA
j_gene: TRBJ1-4
abundance: NA
CDR3aa: CASSDSRRPNEKLFF
CDR3nt: TGTGCCAGCAGTGATAGTAGGCGTCCTAATGAAAAACTGTTTTTT

v_gene: TRBV5-5
d_gene: NA
j_gene: TRBJ2-5
abundance: NA
CDR3aa: CASSLGGRETQYF
CDR3nt: TGTGCCAGCAGCTTAGGGGGGCGTGAGACCCAGTACTTC

v_gene: TRBV3-1/TRBV3-2
d_gene: NA
j_gene: TRBJ2-7
abundance: NA
CDR3aa: CASSHYQGEQYF
CDR3nt: TGTGCCAGCAGCCACTACCAGGGCGAGCAGTACTTC

v_gene: TRBV18
d_gene: NA
j_gene: TRBJ1-5
abundance: NA
CDR3aa: CASSPPAGVSNQPQHF
CDR3nt: TGTGCCAGCTCACCACCGGCAGGGGTTAGCAATCAGCCCCAGCATTTT

v_gene: TRBV27
d_gene: NA
j_gene: TRBJ2-1
abundance: NA
CDR3aa: CASSLRSSYNEQFF
CDR3nt: TGTGCCAGCAGTTTGCGGAGCTCCTACAATGAGCAGTTCTTC

v_gene: TRBV5-5
d_gene: NA
j_gene: TRBJ2-7
abundance: once
CDR3aa: CASSTLLLSGSYEQYF
CDR3nt: TGTGCCAGCAGCACCCTCCTTCTTAGCGGCAGCTACGAGCAGTACTTC

v_gene: TRBV2
d_gene: NA
j_gene: TRBJ2-7
abundance: NA
CDR3aa: CASSGTGRSYEQYF
CDR3nt: TGTGCCAGCAGTGGAACAGGGCGCTCCTACGAGCAGTACTTC

v_gene: TRBV7-2
d_gene: NA
j_gene: TRBJ2-3
abundance: NA
CDR3aa: CASSRANTIPRDTQYF
CDR3nt: TGTGCCAGCAGCCGGGCTAATACCATCCCGCGGGATACGCAGTATTTT

v_gene: TRBV20-1
d_gene: TRBD2
j_gene: TRBJ2-3
abundance: NA
CDR3aa: CSASRLAGVDTQYF
CDR3nt: TGCAGTGCTAGTAGGCTAGCGGGGGTGGATACGCAGTATTTT

v_gene: TRBV7-2
d_gene: NA
j_gene: TRBJ2-5
abundance: once
CDR3aa: CASSLARINQETQYF
CDR3nt: TGTGCCAGCAGCTTAGCCAGGATTAACCAAGAGACCCAGTACTTC

v_gene: TRBV9
d_gene: NA
j_gene: TRBJ2-4
abundance: once
CDR3aa: CASSVGWGTHTLTKNIQYF
CDR3nt: TGTGCCAGCAGCGTAGGTTGGGGGACCCATACCTTAACCAAAAACATTCAGTACTTC

v_gene: TRBV19
d_gene: NA
j_gene: TRBJ1-2
abundance: NA
CDR3aa: CASSIVAEAVYGYTF
CDR3nt: TGTGCCAGTAGTATAGTTGCAGAGGCCGTCTATGGCTACACCTTC

v_gene: TRBV6-4
d_gene: TRBD2
j_gene: TRBJ2-1
abundance: NA
CDR3aa: CASSKTSGKGRVDEQFF
CDR3nt: TGTGCCAGCAGTAAGACTAGCGGGAAAGGGCGGGTTGATGAGCAGTTCTTC

v_gene: TRBV28
d_gene: NA
j_gene: TRBJ2-1
abundance: NA
CDR3aa: CASSLPQGNPGEQFF
CDR3nt: TGTGCCAGCAGTCTCCCCCAAGGGAATCCAGGTGAGCAGTTCTTC

v_gene: TRBV11-2
d_gene: TRBD2
j_gene: TRBJ2-1
abundance: NA
CDR3aa: CASSLGGLAETSSYNEQFF
CDR3nt: TGTGCCAGCAGCTTAGGAGGGCTAGCGGAAACGAGCTCCTACAATGAGCAGTTCTTC